This T cell receptor (beta chain) was retrieved from a study of CD4+ T cells in melanoma. Whole-study findings and limits: A reported correlation linked neoantigen-specific CD4+ T cells to CD8+, macrophage and B cell function.

In the case of this clone: The antigen is not known.

Trimming removed 8 bases at V and 0 bases at J, with 8 bases between. Germline lookup yields CDR1 SEHNR and CDR2 FQNEAQ (reference sequence). This CDR3 spans 14 amino acids. TCRdb's table, derived via immunoSEQ multiplex PCR, lists solely in-frame clones and lacks some. The table lists about 140,000 clones, about 93% of them singletons. The TCR was taken from a human donor with melanoma. The chain uses TRBV7-9 and TRBJ1-6; no definite D call. CDR3 amino acids: CASGPSSYNSPLHF. CDR3 DNA sequence: TGTGCCAGCGGGCCAAGCTCCTATAATTCACCCCTCCACTTT.